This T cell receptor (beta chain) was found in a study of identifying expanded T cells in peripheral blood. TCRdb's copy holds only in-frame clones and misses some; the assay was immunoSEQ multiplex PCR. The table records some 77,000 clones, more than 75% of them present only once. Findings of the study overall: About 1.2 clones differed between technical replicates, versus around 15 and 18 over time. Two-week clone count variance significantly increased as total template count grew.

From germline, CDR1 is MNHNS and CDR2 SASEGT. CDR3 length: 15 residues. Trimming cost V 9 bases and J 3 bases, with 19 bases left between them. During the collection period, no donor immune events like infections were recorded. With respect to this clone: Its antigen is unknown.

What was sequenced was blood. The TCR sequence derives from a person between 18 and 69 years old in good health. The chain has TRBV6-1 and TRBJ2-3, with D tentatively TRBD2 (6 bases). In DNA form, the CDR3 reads TGTGCCAGTAGCGTCGAGTGGGGGGTAACAGATACGCAGTATTTT. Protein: CASSVEWGVTDTQYF.